Listed below are T cell receptor beta chains from one sample, sequenced in a study of tumor and adjacent non-tumor tissue in lung cancer. TCRdb recomputed calls from the multiplex PCR reads with MiXCR, one row per CDR3 protein. The table includes 100,000 to 120,000 distinct CDR3 sequences, 75% to 90% detected once. Sequencing was performed on lung tumor tissue. The receptors were gathered from a man between 65 and 85 years old with non-small cell lung cancer. Each CDR3 is given with its conserved first and last residue. The order of the fields is J gene, clone size, V gene, D gene, CDR3 DNA, CDR3 protein. A D gene is named only where the DNA matches it firmly. Some rows mark clone size as missing; the rest say once, few, many or name a class of expanded clone.

j_gene: TRBJ2-1
abundance: many
v_gene: TRBV20-1
d_gene: NA
CDR3nt: TGCAGTGCTCCGAATAGCGACCCGAGCTCCTACAATGAGCAGTTCTTC
CDR3aa: CSAPNSDPSSYNEQFF

j_gene: TRBJ2-2
abundance: once
v_gene: TRBV6-2/TRBV6-3
d_gene: NA
CDR3nt: TGTGCCAGCAATATCAACACCGAGGAGCTGTTTTTT
CDR3aa: CASNINTEELFF

j_gene: TRBJ1-5
abundance: NA
v_gene: TRBV10-3
d_gene: NA
CDR3nt: TGCGCCATCGGAAGAGAGGGCGTCTCTGGCAATCAGCCCCAGCATTTT
CDR3aa: CAIGREGVSGNQPQHF

j_gene: TRBJ2-1
abundance: NA
v_gene: TRBV4-1
d_gene: TRBD2
CDR3nt: TGCGCCAGGAGCCAAGAAACGGCTAGCGGGAGGGCAAATGAGCAGTTCTTC
CDR3aa: CARSQETASGRANEQFF

j_gene: TRBJ1-6
abundance: NA
v_gene: TRBV6-5
d_gene: NA
CDR3nt: TGTACCAGCAGGACAGTCGAAAGAGTTAATTCACCCCTCCACTTT
CDR3aa: CTSRTVERVNSPLHF

j_gene: TRBJ1-2
abundance: NA
v_gene: TRBV4-1
d_gene: NA
CDR3nt: TGCGCCTGTAGCCAAGAGGGCAGGGTTAACTATGGCTACACCTTC
CDR3aa: CACSQEGRVNYGYTF

j_gene: TRBJ2-6
abundance: NA
v_gene: TRBV6-5
d_gene: NA
CDR3nt: TGTGCCAACAGTTCCGTGCTGCTTGGGGCCAACGTCCTGACTTTC
CDR3aa: CANSSVLLGANVLTF

j_gene: TRBJ2-7
abundance: NA
v_gene: TRBV5-6
d_gene: TRBD2
CDR3nt: TGTGCCAGCAGCCCGACACTAGCGGGATGCCAGGGTAACTACGAGCAGCACTTC
CDR3aa: CASSPTLAGCQGNYEQHF

j_gene: TRBJ1-2
abundance: NA
v_gene: TRBV12-3/TRBV12-4
d_gene: TRBD1
CDR3nt: TGTGCCAGCAGTTTAAAATGGGGGACAGTGATAAACTATGGCTACACCTTC
CDR3aa: CASSLKWGTVINYGYTF

j_gene: TRBJ2-3
abundance: NA
v_gene: TRBV4-1
d_gene: NA
CDR3nt: TGCGCCAGCAGTCAAGAATTCGGCACCGACGCAAGCACAGAAACGCAGTATTTT
CDR3aa: CASSQEFGTDASTETQYF

j_gene: TRBJ2-2
abundance: NA
v_gene: TRBV11-2
d_gene: TRBD2
CDR3nt: TGTGTCAGCAAACTAGCGCACACCGGAGAGCTGTTTTTT
CDR3aa: CVSKLAHTGELFF

j_gene: TRBJ1-2
abundance: NA
v_gene: TRBV10-3
d_gene: TRBD1
CDR3nt: TGTGACATCAGTGGCCGGGACAGGGCCGACTATGGCCACACCTTC
CDR3aa: CDISGRDRADYGHTF

j_gene: TRBJ2-2
abundance: NA
v_gene: TRBV11-2
d_gene: NA
CDR3nt: TGTGCCAGCAGCTCGGAAAGACTGGCCGGGGAGCTGTTTTTT
CDR3aa: CASSSERLAGELFF

j_gene: TRBJ1-6
abundance: NA
v_gene: TRBV12-3/TRBV12-4
d_gene: TRBD1
CDR3nt: TGTACCAGTACCTCCGGGACAGGGGACTATAATTCACCCCTCCACTTT
CDR3aa: CTSTSGTGDYNSPLHF

j_gene: TRBJ2-7
abundance: NA
v_gene: TRBV6-1
d_gene: TRBD2
CDR3nt: TGTGCCAGCGGCGAACTAGCGGGAGGCCCCTCGACGGCTGGAGAGCAGTACTTC
CDR3aa: CASGELAGGPSTAGEQYF

j_gene: TRBJ2-2
abundance: few
v_gene: TRBV9
d_gene: NA
CDR3nt: TGTGCCAGCAGCTCAATTCCATACACCGGGGAGCTGTTTTTT
CDR3aa: CASSSIPYTGELFF

j_gene: TRBJ2-4
abundance: once
v_gene: TRBV5-6
d_gene: TRBD1
CDR3nt: TGCGCCGGCAGCGCTACCGGGACAGGGGTCGTTGGAAACATTCGGTACTTC
CDR3aa: CAGSATGTGVVGNIRYF

j_gene: TRBJ2-1
abundance: NA
v_gene: TRBV11-2
d_gene: NA
CDR3nt: TGTGCCAGTAGTATACAGGGACAACCATACAATGAGCAGTTATTC
CDR3aa: CASSIQGQPYNEQLF

j_gene: TRBJ2-5
abundance: NA
v_gene: TRBV12-3/TRBV12-4
d_gene: NA
CDR3nt: TGTGCCAGCAGTCCCGATCTAGCGAGAGGCCGGGGGATACAGACCCAGTACTTC
CDR3aa: CASSPDLARGRGIQTQYF

j_gene: TRBJ1-2
abundance: many
v_gene: TRBV5-1
d_gene: NA
CDR3nt: TGCGCCAGCAGCACTATTCCCGAAAACTATGGCTACACCTTC
CDR3aa: CASSTIPENYGYTF

j_gene: TRBJ2-5
abundance: NA
v_gene: TRBV4-3
d_gene: NA
CDR3nt: TGCGCCAGCAGCCAAGACTGGGTAGAAGAGACCCAGTACTTC
CDR3aa: CASSQDWVEETQYF

j_gene: TRBJ2-7
abundance: NA
v_gene: TRBV4-2
d_gene: TRBD2
CDR3nt: TGTGTTAGCAGCCGAGCGGGAGGGCCCCACGAGCACTACTTC
CDR3aa: CVSSRAGGPHEHYF

j_gene: TRBJ2-7
abundance: NA
v_gene: TRBV5-5
d_gene: NA
CDR3nt: TGTGCCAGCAGCTTGGGGCAGGGGATTGGTTACGAGCAGTATTTC
CDR3aa: CASSLGQGIGYEQYF

j_gene: TRBJ2-3
abundance: NA
v_gene: TRBV29-1
d_gene: NA
CDR3nt: TGCAGCGTTGATAGAGCGTATAGCACAGATATGCAGTATTTT
CDR3aa: CSVDRAYSTDMQYF

j_gene: TRBJ1-6
abundance: NA
v_gene: TRBV29-1
d_gene: TRBD1
CDR3nt: TGCAGCGTTAGGGGACAGGCTAAGTCACCCCTCCACTTT
CDR3aa: CSVRGQAKSPLHF

j_gene: TRBJ1-4
abundance: NA
v_gene: TRBV6-5
d_gene: TRBD1
CDR3nt: TGTGCCAGCAAGTCTGGACAGGGGAGAGGTGAAAAGCTGTTTTTT
CDR3aa: CASKSGQGRGEKLFF